This T cell receptor beta chain stems from a study of blood T cell repertoires in COVID-19. Sequencing was performed with immunoSEQ multiplex PCR; in TCRdb, only in-frame clones are kept and a portion is missing. The repertoire holds a few hundred thousand clones, with approximately 79% as singletons. Germline loops: CDR1 LNHDA, CDR2 SQIVND (reference sequence). The CDR3 has 14 residues. The junction had 6 bases not matched to a gene; V was cut back by 5 bases and J by 7 bases. This rearrangement joins TRBV19 to TRBJ1-5; TRBD1 agrees at 9 bases. This clonotype was obtained from a man aged 25-45 years with acute COVID-19. The sequenced sample consisted of PBMCs or T cells enriched from blood (not recorded which). In DNA form, the CDR3 reads TGTGCCAGTAGTGCGGGACAGGGCGGCCAGCCCCAGCATTTT. Residues: CASSAGQGGQPQHF.